This T cell receptor (beta chain) was identified during a study of blood T cell repertoires in COVID-19. Study as a whole: Donors in the United States, Italy and Spain gave samples during acute or convalescent COVID-19.

Germline V gene data show CDR1 as KGHSH and CDR2 as LQKENI. V shed 3 bases and J 4 bases; nucleotides not matched to a gene: 8. The CDR3 is made up of 15 amino acids. Enrolled through a virtual design, the participants were between roughly 18 and 95 years of age and came from about two dozen US areas. Per the authors' pipeline: By means of reference gene primer amplification, nucleated cell counts were estimated. Assay used: immunoSEQ multiplex PCR; TCRdb lists only in-frame clones, some missing. The V and J calls and clone size were taken over from that table, and D and trimming were inferred from the DNA. The sample shows 300,000 to 400,000 clones, 88% of them seen only once.

The receptor's source is a woman younger than 45 with acute COVID-19. The chain combines TRBV18 with TRBJ2-7, with 8 bases that match TRBD2. Sequenced input: PBMCs or T cells enriched from blood (not recorded which). The CDR3 DNA reads as TGTGCCAGCTCACCCGCCCCGGGGGGGGCGTACGAGCAGTACTTC. Translating it yields CASSPAPGGAYEQYF.